One and the same sample provided the 23 T cell receptor beta chains below, sequenced in a study of blood T cell repertoires in COVID-19. The protocol was immunoSEQ multiplex PCR, while the TCRdb copy is restricted to in-frame clones and leaves out a portion. The table lists roughly 31,000 clones, 75% to 90% of them singletons. Material for sequencing was peripheral blood. The source is a man in his fifties or sixties with acute or convalescent COVID-19.

The rearrangement joins TRBV2 to TRBJ2-2; D is possibly TRBD1 (5 bases). Germline V gene data show CDR1 as SNHLY and CDR2 as FYNNEI. The germline V and J ends were trimmed by 4 bases and 6 bases, with 15 bases remaining between them. The CDR3 has 15 amino acids. The CDR3: CASSGGRVSPGELFF. CDR3 bases: TGTGCCAGCAGTGGCGGCAGGGTCTCCCCCGGGGAGCTGTTTTTT.

The chain couples TRBV10-3 to TRBJ2-7, with 10 bases lining up with TRBD2. V lost 2 bases and J lost 1; bases outside the gene matches: 2. The CDR3 spans 15 residues. Germline CDR1 reads ENHRY; CDR2 reads SYGVKD. The CDR3 loop is CAISEGTSASYEQYF. CDR3 nucleotides: TGTGCCATCAGTGAGGGGACTAGCGCTTCCTACGAGCAGTACTTC.

This chain joins TRBV5-4 and TRBJ2-3; 8 positions agree with TRBD1. This CDR3 contains 16 residues. The V and J ends lost 3 bases and 4 bases, in that order; junction bases with no gene match: 10. Germline-derived CDR1 and CDR2 are SGHNT and YYREEE (reference sequence). The CDR3 region is CASSSNRGLGADTQYF. The CDR3, as DNA: TGTGCCAGCAGCTCAAACAGGGGGTTAGGCGCAGATACGCAGTATTTT.

The chain carries TRBV2 and TRBJ2-5; D perhaps matches TRBD1 (6 bases). The CDR3 consists of 15 residues. The ends were cut back, 6 bases at V and 1 base at J, with 15 bases in the middle. CDR1 and CDR2 (germline): SNHLY, FYNNEI. CDR3: CASRGALVTQETQYF. The CDR3 nucleotides read TGTGCCAGCAGGGGGGCACTGGTTACCCAAGAGACCCAGTACTTC. Complete variable domain (other parts from reference TRBV2 and TRBJ2-5): EPEVTQTPSHQVTQMGQEVILRCVPISNHLYFYWYRQILGQKVEFLVSFYNNEISEKSEIFDDQFSVERPDGSNFTLKIRSTKLEDSAMYFCASRGALVTQETQYFGPGTRLLVL.

The chain carries TRBV29-1 and TRBJ2-1; TRBD1 is a possible D gene (6 bases). Germline-derived CDR1 and CDR2 are SQVTM and ANQGSEA. V lost 2 bases and J 3 bases, leaving 11 bases between the germline ends. The CDR3 has 14 amino acids. The CDR3 loop is CSVEPPDSYNEQFF. CDR3 sequence (DNA): TGCAGCGTTGAACCCCCGGACAGCTACAATGAGCAGTTCTTC.

The rearrangement joins TRBV12-3 or TRBV12-4 to TRBJ1-5; 8 positions match TRBD1. This CDR3 comprises 13 residues. The trim removed 4 bases at V and 6 bases at J, leaving 2 bases unmatched. In nucleotides, the CDR3 is TGTGCCAGCAGTTCAGGGGGCGGTCAGCCCCAGCATTTT. As protein: CASSSGGGQPQHF.

The chain couples TRBV6-1 to TRBJ2-1; 8 nucleotides match TRBD1. V lost 1 base and J lost 5; bases outside the gene matches: 7. This CDR3 contains 16 residues. The germline CDR1 and CDR2 sequences are MNHNS and SASEGT. CDR3 residues: CASSEERTGMHNEQFF. The DNA of the CDR3 is TGTGCCAGCAGTGAAGAGAGGACAGGGATGCACAATGAGCAGTTCTTC.

This clone was counted a single time. The V and J genes are TRBV7-6 and TRBJ2-3; 8 positions agree with TRBD2. Germline lookup yields CDR1 SGHVS and CDR2 FNYEAQ. Trimming took 4 bases from V and 2 from J; bases not matched to a gene: 8. CDR3 length: 16 amino acids. This chain's CDR3 is CASSSELSGATDTQYF. The CDR3 DNA reads TGTGCCAGCAGCTCCGAGCTTAGCGGGGCCACAGATACGCAGTATTTT.

The chain has TRBV18 and TRBJ2-2, with a tentative D call TRBD2 (6 bases). The V and J ends lost 3 bases and 7 bases respectively, with 15 bases between them. Per the germline V gene, CDR1 is KGHSH and CDR2 is LQKENI. The CDR3 spans 15 residues. The DNA for the CDR3 is TGTGCCAGCTCACCGCGGGACTCACCGGGCGGGGAGCTGTTTTTT. This codes for CASSPRDSPGGELFF.

The J gene is TRBJ2-7, the V gene TRBV11-2, with 10 bases fitting TRBD2. Unmatched junction bases numbered 5, after V lost 3 bases and J lost 0 bases. Germline values: CDR1 SGHAT, CDR2 FQNNGV. This CDR3 contains 16 residues. The CDR3 loop is CASSFPLAGTSYEQYF. The CDR3 DNA reads as TGTGCCAGCAGCTTTCCACTAGCGGGGACCTCCTACGAGCAGTACTTC.

V and J are TRBV5-1 and TRBJ2-5; 12 bases line up with TRBD1. There are 18 residues in the CDR3. CDR1 and CDR2 (germline): SGHRS, YFSETQ. Trimming at V came to 4 bases and at J to 6 bases, leaving 16 bases not matched to a gene. For the CDR3, the DNA is TGCGCCAGCAGCACGGGGAGCTCCGGGACAGGGGGCGCTCAGACCCAGTACTTC. It yields the protein CASSTGSSGTGGAQTQYF. The whole variable domain, remainder taken from reference TRBV5-1 and TRBJ2-5, is KAGVTQTPRYLIKTRGQQVTLSCSPISGHRSVSWYQQTPGQGLQFLFEYFSETQRNKGNFPGRFSGRQFSNSRSEMNVSTLELGDSALYLCASSTGSSGTGGAQTQYFGPGTRLLVL.

This chain connects TRBV6-5 to TRBJ2-1; 14 bases are a match to TRBD2. J gave up 7 bases and V 4 bases, and 6 bases lay outside the gene matches. This CDR3 is built from 16 residues. The germline gives CDR1 MNHEY, CDR2 SVGAGI. CDR3 DNA sequence: TGTGCCAGCAGTTCTGGGACTAGCGGGAGTCCGAATGAGCAGTTCTTC. Translation: CASSSGTSGSPNEQFF.

The J gene is TRBJ2-5, the V gene TRBV3-1 (or the pseudogene TRBV3-2); 8 bases map to TRBD2. Germline trimming cut 1 base from V and 7 bases from J; bases unmatched to any gene: 20. CDR1 and CDR2 (germline): LGHDT, YNNKEL (reference sequence). The CDR3 sequence is 19 residues long. The DNA for the CDR3 is TGTGCCAGCAGCCAAGGATGGGGTGGCAGGCGGGGGGTCACACCGACCCAGTACTTC. It specifies CASSQGWGGRRGVTPTQYF.

CDR3 sequence: CASSRGTNEKLFF. The DNA for the CDR3 is TGTGCCAGCTCCCGGGGAACTAATGAAAAACTGTTTTTT. The genes are TRBV18 and TRBJ1-4; D ambiguous. Germline loops: CDR1 KGHSH, CDR2 LQKENI. Trimming removed 6 bases at V and 1 base at J, with 6 bases between. The CDR3 totals 13 residues.

The genes are TRBV5-1 and TRBJ2-1; 10 positions match TRBD2. Germline CDR1 SGHRS, CDR2 YFSETQ. The CDR3 extends over 17 amino acids. The V and J ends lost 0 bases and 5 bases, in that order; junction bases with no gene match: 8. Here the CDR3 DNA reads TGCGCCAGCAGCTTGGGGGCTAGCGGGGGTCTCAACAATGAGCAGTTCTTC. It is translated as CASSLGASGGLNNEQFF.

CDR3 protein: CASSSGVDTQYF. DNA of the CDR3: TGTGCCAGCAGCTCGGGGGTAGATACGCAGTATTTT. This chain joins TRBV7-9 and TRBJ2-3, with D perhaps matching TRBD2 (6 bases). V was pared by 4 bases and J by 5 bases, with 7 bases between. The CDR3 covers 12 residues. Germline assignment: CDR1 SEHNR and CDR2 FQNEAQ (reference sequence).

The chain couples TRBV7-2 to TRBJ1-4; TRBD1 is a possible D gene (5 bases). CDR1 and CDR2 from the germline V gene are SGHTA and FQGNSA. The ends were cut back, 5 bases at V and 12 bases at J, with 13 bases in the middle. The CDR3 covers 12 residues. The CDR3 nucleotides are TGTGCCAGCAGCCCAATAACGGGGGAACTGTTTTTT. It codes for CASSPITGELFF.

This clone showed up just once. The chain couples TRBV11-2 to TRBJ2-3; TRBD2 matches 8 bases. The CDR3 totals 15 residues. Germline V gene data show CDR1 as SGHAT and CDR2 as FQNNGV. With 5 bases clipped from V and 5 bases from J, the junction kept 9 bases outside the gene matches. The CDR3 sequence is CASSLVGGAEDTQYF. The CDR3 DNA follows: TGTGCCAGCAGCCTAGTCGGGGGGGCCGAAGATACGCAGTATTTT.

V usage is TRBV5-1 and J usage is TRBJ1-4; a weak D match, TRBD1 (5 bases). Trimming shortened V by 3 bases and J by 4 bases, and 10 bases separated the two germline ends. The CDR3 sequence is 14 residues long. Per the germline V gene, CDR1 is SGHRS and CDR2 is YFSETQ. For the CDR3, the DNA is TGCGCCAGCAGCTCGGGACTGCTTAATGAAAAACTGTTTTTT. Translation: CASSSGLLNEKLFF.

In nucleotides, the CDR3 is TGTGCCACCAGCATGGACAGGGGATCCTACGAGCAGTACTTC. It is translated as CATSMDRGSYEQYF. The chain joins TRBV15 to TRBJ2-7, with 9 bases identical to TRBD1. The CDR3 totals 14 residues. With 4 bases clipped from V and 1 base from J, the junction kept 2 bases outside the gene matches. Germline CDR1 reads LNHNV; CDR2 reads YYDKDF (reference sequence).

This rearrangement joins TRBV4-2 to TRBJ1-6; 7 positions match TRBD1. With V trimmed by 2 bases and J by 7 bases, 11 bases remained unmatched. This CDR3 region has 17 residues. Germline CDR1 and CDR2: LGHNA and YNFKEQ. CDR3 residues: CASSQPYGGTENSPLHF. As DNA, the CDR3 is TGTGCCAGCAGCCAACCCTATGGGGGGACAGAGAATTCACCCCTCCACTTT.

The rearrangement links TRBV19 to TRBJ2-3; no clear D gene. The length of the CDR3 is 14 residues. Germline assignment: CDR1 LNHDA and CDR2 SQIVND (reference sequence). Trimming pared 3 bases from V and 0 bases from J, leaving 7 bases between. The chain's CDR3 is CASSIYFSTDTQYF. In DNA form, the CDR3 reads TGTGCCAGTAGTATCTACTTTAGCACAGATACGCAGTATTTT.

This sequence joins TRBV18 and TRBJ1-3; 10 bases map to TRBD1. Germline V gene sequence: CDR1 KGHSH, CDR2 LQKENI. This CDR3 is 15 amino acids long. Trimming removed 5 bases from V and 5 bases from J; junction bases left unmatched: 6. This chain's CDR3 is CASSSGTGERNTIYF. CDR3 nucleotides: TGTGCCAGCTCATCCGGGACAGGGGAACGAAACACCATATATTTT.